This T cell receptor beta chain derives from a study of T cell changes during pregnancy in multiple sclerosis. This CDR3 contains 17 residues. Germline CDR1 and CDR2: SGHDT and YYEEEE. The V gene lost 0 bases and the J gene lost 2 bases, with 15 bases spanning the gap. Libraries were prepared by immunoSEQ multiplex PCR; TCRdb keeps only in-frame clonotypes and omits some of them. The data contain roughly 56,000 clones, 88% of them singletons. The sequencing here drew on peripheral blood, taken in the first trimester of pregnancy. The V and J genes are TRBV5-6 and TRBJ2-1, with D tentatively TRBD2 (7 bases). The source is a female donor with multiple sclerosis, enrolled in a pregnancy study. CDR3 amino acids: CASSLGWRGGPYNEQFF. Written as DNA, the CDR3 is TGTGCCAGCAGCTTGGGTTGGAGGGGGGGGCCCTACAATGAGCAGTTCTTC.